Included here is one TCR beta chain sequence, with context. The data were obtained in a study of cytomegalovirus exposure and HLA in healthy donors. Study at large: Clustering assigned 81% of the approximately 400 genotyped donors to the Caucasian-associated ancestry cluster.

60 Vbeta and 13 Jbeta primers were used in PCR. Data came from immunoSEQ multiplex PCR; TCRdb stores just in-frame clones and leaves some out. The sample has about 260,000 clones, about 83% seen once; the top ten hold 1.5% to 2.5%. Germline-derived CDR1 and CDR2 are SGHTA and FQGNSA. The CDR3 runs 13 residues. Deletions cut 3 bases from V and 5 bases from J, with 10 bases between. This chain connects TRBV7-2 to TRBJ2-5, with D tentatively TRBD2 (5 bases). The sample comprised PBMCs. The sequence was obtained from a woman between 40 and 55 years old in good health and CMV-seropositive. CDR3 region: CASSFGERETQYF. CDR3 in DNA: TGTGCCAGCAGCTTCGGGGAGCGGGAGACCCAGTACTTC. Together with reference TRBV7-2 and TRBJ2-5, the CDR3 gives the full variable domain: GAGVSQSPSNKVTEKGKDVELRCDPISGHTALYWYRQSLGQGLEFLIYFQGNSAPDKSGLPSDRFSAERTGGSVSTLTIQRTQQEDSAVYLCASSFGERETQYFGPGTRLLVL.